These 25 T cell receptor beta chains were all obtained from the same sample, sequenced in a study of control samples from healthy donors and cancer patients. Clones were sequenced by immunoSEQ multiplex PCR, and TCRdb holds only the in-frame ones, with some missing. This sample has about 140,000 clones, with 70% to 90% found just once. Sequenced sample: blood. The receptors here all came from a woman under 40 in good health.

The CDR3 sequence is CAWTDGASYEQYF. CDR3 DNA sequence: TGTGCCTGGACCGACGGAGCCTCCTACGAGCAGTACTTC. This chain connects TRBV30 to TRBJ2-7; D is ambiguous. The germline gives CDR1 GTSNPN, CDR2 SVGIG (reference sequence). This CDR3 has 13 amino acids. V was cut by 4 bases and J by 0 bases, with 10 bases left in between.

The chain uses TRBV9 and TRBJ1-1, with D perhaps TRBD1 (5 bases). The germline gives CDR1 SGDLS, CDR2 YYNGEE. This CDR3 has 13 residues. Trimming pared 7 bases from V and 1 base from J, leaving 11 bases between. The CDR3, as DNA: TGTGCCAGCGGGGGAGGCAAGAACACTGAAGCTTTCTTT. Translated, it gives CASGGGKNTEAFF.

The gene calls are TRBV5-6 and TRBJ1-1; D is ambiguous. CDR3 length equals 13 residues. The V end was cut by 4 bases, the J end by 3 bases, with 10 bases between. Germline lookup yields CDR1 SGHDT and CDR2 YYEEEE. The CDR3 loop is CASSPERDTEAFF. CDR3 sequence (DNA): TGTGCCAGCAGCCCGGAGAGGGACACTGAAGCTTTCTTT. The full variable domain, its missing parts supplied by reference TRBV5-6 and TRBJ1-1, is DAGVTQSPTHLIKTRGQQVTLRCSPKSGHDTVSWYQQALGQGPQFIFQYYEEEERQRGNFPDRFSGHQFPNYSSELNVNALLLGDSALYLCASSPERDTEAFFGQGTRLTVV.

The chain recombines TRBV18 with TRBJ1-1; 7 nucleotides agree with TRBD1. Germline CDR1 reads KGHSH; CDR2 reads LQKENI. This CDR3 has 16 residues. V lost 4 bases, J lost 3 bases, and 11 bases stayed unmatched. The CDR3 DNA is TGTGCCAGCTCACGGTATACAGGGGATAGGGACACTGAAGCTTTCTTT. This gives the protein CASSRYTGDRDTEAFF. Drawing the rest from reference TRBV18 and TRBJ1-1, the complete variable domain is NAGVMQNPRHLVRRRGQEARLRCSPMKGHSHVYWYRQLPEEGLKFMVYLQKENIIDESGMPKERFSAEFPKEGPSILRIQQVVRGDSAAYFCASSRYTGDRDTEAFFGQGTRLTVV.

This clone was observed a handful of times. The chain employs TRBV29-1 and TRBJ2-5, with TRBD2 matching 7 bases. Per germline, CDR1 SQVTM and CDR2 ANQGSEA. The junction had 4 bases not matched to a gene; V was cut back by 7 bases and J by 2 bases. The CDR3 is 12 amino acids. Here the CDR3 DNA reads TGCAGCGCCGGGACTATTCAAGAGACCCAGTACTTC. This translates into CSAGTIQETQYF.

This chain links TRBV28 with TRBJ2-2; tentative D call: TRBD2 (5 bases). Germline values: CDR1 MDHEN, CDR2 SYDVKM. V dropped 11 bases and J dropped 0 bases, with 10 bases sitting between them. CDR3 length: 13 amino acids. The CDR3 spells CADGNPNTGELFF. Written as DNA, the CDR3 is TGTGCCGACGGGAATCCGAACACCGGGGAGCTGTTTTTT. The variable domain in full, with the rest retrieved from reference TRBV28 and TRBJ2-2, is DVKVTQSSRYLVKRTGEKVFLECVQDMDHENMFWYRQDPGLGLRLIYFSYDVKMKEKGDIPEGYSVSREKKERFSLILESASTNQTSMYLCADGNPNTGELFFGEGSRLTVL.

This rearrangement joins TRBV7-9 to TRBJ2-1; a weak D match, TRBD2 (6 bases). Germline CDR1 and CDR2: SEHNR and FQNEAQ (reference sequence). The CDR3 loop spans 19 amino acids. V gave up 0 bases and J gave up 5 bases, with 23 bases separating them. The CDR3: CASSLAVSGGASPHNEQFF. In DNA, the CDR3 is TGTGCCAGCAGCTTAGCGGTGTCCGGGGGAGCGAGTCCCCACAATGAGCAGTTCTTC.

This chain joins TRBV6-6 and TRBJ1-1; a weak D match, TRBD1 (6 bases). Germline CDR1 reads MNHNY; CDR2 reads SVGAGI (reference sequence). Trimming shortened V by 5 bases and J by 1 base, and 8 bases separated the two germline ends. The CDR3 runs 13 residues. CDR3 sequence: CASSDRWNTEAFF. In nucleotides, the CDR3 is TGTGCCAGCAGTGACAGGTGGAACACTGAAGCTTTCTTT.

The CDR3 reads CATSDRSHLNTEAFF. The CDR3 nucleotides are TGTGCCACCAGTGATCGATCTCATCTGAACACTGAAGCTTTCTTT. V gene TRBV24-1 combines with J gene TRBJ1-1; no reliable D call. This CDR3 region has 15 residues. Deletions cut 3 bases from V and 0 bases from J, with 10 bases between. Germline CDR1 and CDR2: KGHDR and SFDVKD.

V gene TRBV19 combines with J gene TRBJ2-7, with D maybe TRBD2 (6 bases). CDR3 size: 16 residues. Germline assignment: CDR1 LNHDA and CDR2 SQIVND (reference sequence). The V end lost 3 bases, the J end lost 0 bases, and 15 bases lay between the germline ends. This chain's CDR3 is CASSMEGRTASYEQYF. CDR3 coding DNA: TGTGCCAGTAGTATGGAGGGCCGTACCGCCTCCTACGAGCAGTACTTC.

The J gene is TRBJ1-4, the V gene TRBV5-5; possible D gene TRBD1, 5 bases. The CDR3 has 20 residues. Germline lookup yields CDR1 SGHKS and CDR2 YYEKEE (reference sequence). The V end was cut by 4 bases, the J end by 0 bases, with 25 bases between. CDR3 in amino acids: CASSPRGRTQPSATNEKLFF. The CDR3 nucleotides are TGTGCCAGCAGCCCCCGAGGGAGGACACAACCTAGTGCAACTAATGAAAAACTGTTTTTT.

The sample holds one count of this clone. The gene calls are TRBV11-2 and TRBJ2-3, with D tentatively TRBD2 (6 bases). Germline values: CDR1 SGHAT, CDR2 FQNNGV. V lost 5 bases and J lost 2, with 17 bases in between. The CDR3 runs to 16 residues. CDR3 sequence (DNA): TGTGCCAGCAGCAGAACGGGGCGGGGCAACACAGATACGCAGTATTTT. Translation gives CASSRTGRGNTDTQYF. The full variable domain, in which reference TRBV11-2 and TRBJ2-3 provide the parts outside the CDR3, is EAGVAQSPRYKIIEKRQSVAFWCNPISGHATLYWYQQILGQGPKLLIQFQNNGVVDDSQLPKDRFSAERLKGVDSTLKIQPAKLEDSAVYLCASSRTGRGNTDTQYFGPGTRLTVL.

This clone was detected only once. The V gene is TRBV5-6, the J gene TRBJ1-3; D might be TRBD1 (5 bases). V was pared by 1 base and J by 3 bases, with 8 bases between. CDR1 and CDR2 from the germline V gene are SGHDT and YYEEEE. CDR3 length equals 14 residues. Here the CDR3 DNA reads TGTGCCAGCAGCTTGTCGGGGGTTGGAAACACCATATATTTT. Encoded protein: CASSLSGVGNTIYF.

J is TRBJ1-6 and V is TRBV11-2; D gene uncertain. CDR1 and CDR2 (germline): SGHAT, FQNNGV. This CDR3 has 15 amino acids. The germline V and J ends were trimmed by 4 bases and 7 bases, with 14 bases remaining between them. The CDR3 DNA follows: TGTGCCAGCAGCTATGGCTCCGGGCGGAATTCACCCCTCCACTTT. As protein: CASSYGSGRNSPLHF.

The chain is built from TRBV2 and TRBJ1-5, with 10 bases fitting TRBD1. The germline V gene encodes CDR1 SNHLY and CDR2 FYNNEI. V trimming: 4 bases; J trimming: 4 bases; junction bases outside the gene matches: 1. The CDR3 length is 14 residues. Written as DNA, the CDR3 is TGTGCCAGCAGTGGGACAGGGGGGAATCAGCCCCAGCATTTT. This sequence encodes CASSGTGGNQPQHF.

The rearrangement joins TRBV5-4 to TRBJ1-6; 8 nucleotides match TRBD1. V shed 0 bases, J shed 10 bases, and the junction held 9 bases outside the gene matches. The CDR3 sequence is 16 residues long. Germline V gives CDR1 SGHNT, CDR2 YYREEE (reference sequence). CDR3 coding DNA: TGTGCCAGCAGCTTGGCCGGTGACAGGGGACAGTCACCCCTCCACTTT. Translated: CASSLAGDRGQSPLHF.

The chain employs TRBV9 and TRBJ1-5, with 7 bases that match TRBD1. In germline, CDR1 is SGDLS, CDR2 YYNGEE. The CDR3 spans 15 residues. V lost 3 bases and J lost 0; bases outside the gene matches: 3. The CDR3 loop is CASSGGQSSNQPQHF. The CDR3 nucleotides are TGTGCCAGCAGCGGGGGACAGAGTAGCAATCAGCCCCAGCATTTT.

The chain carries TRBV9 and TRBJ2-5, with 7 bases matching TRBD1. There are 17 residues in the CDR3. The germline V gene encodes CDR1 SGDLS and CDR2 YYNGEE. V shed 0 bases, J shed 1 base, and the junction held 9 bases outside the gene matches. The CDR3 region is CASSVGGFAGGQETQYF. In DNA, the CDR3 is TGTGCCAGCAGCGTAGGCGGGTTCGCAGGGGGCCAAGAGACCCAGTACTTC. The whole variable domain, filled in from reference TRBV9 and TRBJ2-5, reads DSGVTQTPKHLITATGQRVTLRCSPRSGDLSVYWYQQSLDQGLQFLIQYYNGEERAKGNILERFSAQQFPDLHSELNLSSLELGDSALYFCASSVGGFAGGQETQYFGPGTRLLVL.

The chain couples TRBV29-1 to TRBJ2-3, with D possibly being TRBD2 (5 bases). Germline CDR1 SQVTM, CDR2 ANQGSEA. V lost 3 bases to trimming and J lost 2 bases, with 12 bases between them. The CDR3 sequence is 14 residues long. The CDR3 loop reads CSVELPSPTDTQYF. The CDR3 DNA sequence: TGCAGCGTTGAGTTGCCTAGCCCCACAGATACGCAGTATTTT.

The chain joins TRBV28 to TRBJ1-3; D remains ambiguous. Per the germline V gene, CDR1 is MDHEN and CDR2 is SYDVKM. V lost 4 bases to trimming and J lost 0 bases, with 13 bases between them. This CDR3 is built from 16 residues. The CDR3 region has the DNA TGTGCCAGCAGTTCCCCCCCGCGGGACTCTGGAAACACCATATATTTT. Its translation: CASSSPPRDSGNTIYF.

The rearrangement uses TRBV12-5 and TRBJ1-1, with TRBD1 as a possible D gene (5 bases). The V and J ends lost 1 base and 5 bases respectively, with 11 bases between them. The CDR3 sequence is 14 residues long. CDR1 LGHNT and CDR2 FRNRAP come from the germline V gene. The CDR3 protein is CASGLEPWGTEAFF. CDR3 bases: TGTGCTAGTGGTTTGGAACCATGGGGGACTGAAGCTTTCTTT.

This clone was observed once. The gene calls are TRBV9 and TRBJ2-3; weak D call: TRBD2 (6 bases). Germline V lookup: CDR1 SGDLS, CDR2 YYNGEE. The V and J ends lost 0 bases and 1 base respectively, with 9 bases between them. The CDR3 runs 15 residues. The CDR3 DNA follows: TGTGCCAGCAGCGTAGCTACGGGGGGCACAGATACGCAGTATTTT. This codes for CASSVATGGTDTQYF.

CDR3 bases: TGTGCCAGCAGCTTAAGGGGGAGGCAAGAGACCCAGTACTTC. Translating gives CASSLRGRQETQYF. The gene calls are TRBV7-3 and TRBJ2-5, with D maybe TRBD2 (6 bases). In germline, CDR1 is SGHTA, CDR2 FQGTGA. V was trimmed by 1 base and J by 2 bases, leaving 8 bases between them. CDR3 length equals 14 residues.

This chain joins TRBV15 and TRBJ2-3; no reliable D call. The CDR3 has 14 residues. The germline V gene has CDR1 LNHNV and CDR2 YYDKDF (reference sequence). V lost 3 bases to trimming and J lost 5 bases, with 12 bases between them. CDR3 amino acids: CATSSRDRIDTQYF. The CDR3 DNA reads TGTGCCACCAGCAGCAGAGATAGGATAGATACGCAGTATTTT.

The CDR3 reads CASSATRYNEQFF. CDR3 bases: TGTGCCAGCAGTGCTACTAGGTACAATGAGCAGTTCTTC. The chain has TRBV2 and TRBJ2-1; D possibly corresponds to TRBD2 (5 bases). The CDR3 contains 13 residues. V was shortened by 4 bases and J by 4 bases, with 8 bases between the two germline ends. The germline V gene has CDR1 SNHLY and CDR2 FYNNEI.